This TCR beta chain stems from a study of immune aging and cytomegalovirus after organ transplant (dated by TCRdb to the early 2020s). The study in broad terms: Every transplant recipient was given three-drug immunosuppression consisting of prednisone, tacrolimus, and mycophenolate. What the work shows at the level of the full study, not this receptor alone: Large clones contained a bigger proportion of TEMRA cells, and over time the seven largest clones (around 1,900 cells) picked up aged and TEMRA cells and lost TCM cells. Following viremia, aged-phenotype cells rose post-transplant in clones of any size, with the rise occurring earlier in large clones (days 200-264) than in small clones. CD57 was not measured in the sequencing data, so a conservative gene-based aging definition was used instead.

The label giving this sample's time point can be read as: five sample-tagged time points from pre-transplant (day -1) to day 368 post-transplant, pooled. Thawed PBMC were stimulated for 12 hours with a CMV IE-1 overlapping peptide library without transport inhibitors. Thawed cells were rested overnight and then stimulated in R10 medium with CD28/CD49d costimulation. The IE-1 peptide library was composed of 15-amino-acid peptides with overlaps of 11 amino acids. Samples from each time point were barcoded using BD Single-Cell Multiplexing Kit Sample Tags, then pooled and stained with oligo-conjugated anti-CD45RA and sorting antibodies. A BD FACSAria III was used to sort CMV-responsive CD8+CD137+ and CD4+CD154+ T cells at 4-way purity. Blood was drawn into EDTA vacutainers and was processed by Ficoll gradient within 1-24 hours. The library was obtained by single-cell sequencing. The run used an Illumina NovaSeq 6000. For cell capture and library preparation, the team used the BD Rhapsody Targeted mRNA and AbSeq Reagent Kit in a microwell format. Libraries covered TCR, sample tags, AbSeq, and targeted mRNA from the Human T-Cell Expression Panel plus custom TOX and TOX2 primers. Sequencing of the libraries was done on an Illumina NovaSeq. The paper's processing steps were these. The analysis covered approximately 9,900 cells in total, of which 7,000 to 8,500 were CD8 T cells and about 4,500 were CD8 T cells with an identifiable TCR CDR3. The BD Rhapsody Targeted Analysis Pipeline, including V(D)J processing, was run on the Seven Bridges Genomics platform to process the raw data. Quality control, Sample Tag demultiplexing with Lex-BDSMK, clone identification with VDJ Explorer, and Seurat clustering were all done in SeqGeq 1.6.0. Clones comprising <1% of CD8 T cells were considered non-expanded; clones comprising >2.5% of the sample were considered clonal expansions. Using fastp trimming at Q25 and MiXCR clonotype assembly, TCRdb reanalyzed the public sequencing data and kept in-frame beta chains. Rows are combined by CDR3 protein, so each entry shows the most common genes and DNA. The V and J calls were not made by the authors but by TCRdb's processing. Present in this sample are fewer than 25,000 distinct CDR3 sequences, around 34% of which were seen just once. The top ten clones comprise 25% to 30% of the sample.

This clonotype was picked up many times. No cognate antigen has been identified for it. No qualities accompany the bases; no much larger clone lies one base away. The sequence derives from a female donor who had a heart transplant and CMV viremia. This material consisted of CMV peptide-activated CD4+ and CD8+ T cells sorted from blood, taken at five time points, pooled. This specimen's cell subset or site label, interpreted: sorted CD8+CD137+ and CD4+CD154+ T cells after 11 to 13 h CMV IE-1 peptide stimulation.

CDR3 region: CASSGVRNYGYTF. The DNA is as follows: TGCGCCAGCAGTGGGGTACGCAACTATGGCTACACCTTC. The V gene is TRBV10-1 and the J gene is TRBJ1-2; the D gene assignment is ambiguous. The germline V gene (reference sequence) sets CDR1 to WNHNN and CDR2 to SYGVQD. The V and J ends are trimmed by 4 bases and 2 bases, leaving 8 bases between them. Including the terminal cysteine and phenylalanine, the CDR3 comprises 13 residues. Only the CDR3 portion is preserved as DNA: 39 bases, with reading frame beginning at the first base.